Each of the 8 T cell receptor beta chains below was sequenced from the same sample in a study of cytomegalovirus exposure and HLA in healthy donors. Researchers ran the PCR with 60 Vbeta and 13 Jbeta primers. Using immunoSEQ multiplex PCR, the repertoire was profiled, and TCRdb retains in-frame clones only, with some absent. The table records approximately 76,000 clones, around 72% of them present only once. Input material: PBMCs. The receptors come from a woman in her thirties or forties in good health and CMV-seropositive.

This clone was detected only once. The chain couples TRBV4-3 to TRBJ1-1; 8 bases fit TRBD1. Trimming at V came to 3 bases and at J to 7 bases, leaving 19 bases not matched to a gene. The CDR3 totals 18 residues. Germline CDR1 and CDR2: LGHNA and YSLEER. In nucleotides, the CDR3 is TGCGCCAGCAGCCAGAGCCCCCTCCTACAGGGGGTGGGTGGTGAAGCTTTCTTT. Amino acid sequence: CASSQSPLLQGVGGEAFF.

The CDR3 DNA sequence: TGTGCCAGTGGGCGGGAGCACTCCTACGAGCAGTACTTC. This codes for CASGREHSYEQYF. The V gene is TRBV6-5, the J gene TRBJ2-7, with 7 nucleotides matching TRBD2. The V and J ends lost 9 bases and 0 bases, in that order; junction bases with no gene match: 5. The CDR3 extends over 13 amino acids. CDR1 and CDR2 (germline): MNHEY, SVGAGI.

A note on this clone: The sample holds other DNA sequences that translate to the same CDR3. This chain links TRBV11-2 with TRBJ1-1; D gene uncertain. The CDR3 contains 13 residues. Trimming removed 3 bases from V and 1 base from J, with 6 bases in between. Germline-derived CDR1 and CDR2 are SGHAT and FQNNGV. CDR3 sequence reads: CASSFSGNTEAFF. The CDR3 nucleotides read TGTGCCAGCAGCTTTTCCGGGAACACTGAAGCTTTCTTT.

This clone has more than one count but fewer than ten. The CDR3 spells CSVESSGAETQYF. The CDR3, as DNA: TGCAGCGTTGAGTCCTCAGGGGCCGAGACCCAGTACTTC. V is TRBV29-1 and J is TRBJ2-5, with a weak D call TRBD1 (6 bases). Germline V gives CDR1 SQVTM, CDR2 ANQGSEA. The V end lost 3 bases, the J end lost 5 bases, and 13 bases lay between the germline ends. This CDR3 comprises 13 residues.

The chain is built from TRBV5-6 and TRBJ1-2, with 7 bases matching TRBD1. Germline loops: CDR1 SGHDT, CDR2 YYEEEE. Germline trimming cut 2 bases from V and 4 bases from J; bases unmatched to any gene: 8. CDR3 length equals 15 residues. CDR3 sequence reads: CASSFDVGGVYGYTF. The DNA of the CDR3 is TGTGCCAGCAGCTTCGATGTAGGGGGCGTCTATGGCTACACCTTC.

The chain combines TRBV4-1 with TRBJ2-1, with 7 bases fitting TRBD2. The CDR3 consists of 18 residues. CDR1 is MGHRA and CDR2 is YSYEKL in the germline V gene. The J segment lost 3 bases and the V segment lost 2 bases, leaving 13 bases of the junction unmatched. Here the CDR3 DNA reads TGCGCCAGCAGCCAATTCCCCTCTCGGGCTAGCGGCTACAATGAGCAGTTCTTC. As protein: CASSQFPSRASGYNEQFF.

The chain joins TRBV19 to TRBJ1-1; D is unresolved. Per germline, CDR1 LNHDA and CDR2 SQIVND (reference sequence). The CDR3 totals 13 residues. V gave up 3 bases and J gave up 8 bases, with 13 bases separating them. The CDR3 sequence: CASSISGRPEAFF. The CDR3 DNA reads as TGTGCCAGTAGTATCTCGGGGAGACCAGAAGCTTTCTTT.

This clone was detected only a few times. The genes are TRBV6-4 and TRBJ2-3; 7 nucleotides line up with TRBD2. J was trimmed by 0 bases and V by 3 bases; bases with no gene match: 12. The CDR3 spans 18 residues. The V gene's germline CDR1 is MRHNA and CDR2 SNTAGT. This CDR3 is CASSDRNPSGASTDTQYF. CDR3 nucleotides: TGTGCCAGCAGTGATCGGAACCCTAGCGGTGCTAGCACAGATACGCAGTATTTT.